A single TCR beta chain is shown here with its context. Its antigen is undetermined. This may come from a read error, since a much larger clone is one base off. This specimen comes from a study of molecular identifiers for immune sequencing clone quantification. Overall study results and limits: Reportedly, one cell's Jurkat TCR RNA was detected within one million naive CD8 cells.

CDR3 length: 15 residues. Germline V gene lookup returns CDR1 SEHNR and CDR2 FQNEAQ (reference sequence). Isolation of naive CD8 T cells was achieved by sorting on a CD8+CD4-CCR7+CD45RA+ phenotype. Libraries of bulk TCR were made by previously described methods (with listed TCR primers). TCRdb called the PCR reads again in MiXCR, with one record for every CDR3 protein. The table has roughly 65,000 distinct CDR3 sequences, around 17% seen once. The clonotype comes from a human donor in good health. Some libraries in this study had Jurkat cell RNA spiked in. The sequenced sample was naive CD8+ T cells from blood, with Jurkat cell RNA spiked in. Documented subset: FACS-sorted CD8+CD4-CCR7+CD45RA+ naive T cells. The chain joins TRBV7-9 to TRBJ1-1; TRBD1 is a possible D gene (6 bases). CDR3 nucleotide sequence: TGTGCCGGCAGCTTAGGCAGGGGTTTGAACACTGAAGCTTTCTTT. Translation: CAGSLGRGLNTEAFF. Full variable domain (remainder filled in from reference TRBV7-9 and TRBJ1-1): DTGVSQNPRHKITKRGQNVTFRCDPISEHNRLYWYRQTLGQGPEFLTYFQNEAQLEKSRLLSDRFSAERPKGSFSTLEIQRTEQGDSAMYLCAGSLGRGLNTEAFFGQGTRLTVV.